This entry concerns a single TCR beta chain. This entry comes from a study of cytomegalovirus exposure and HLA in healthy donors. The V gene's germline CDR1 is SGHRS and CDR2 YFSETQ. Unmatched junction bases numbered 10, after V lost 7 bases and J lost 4 bases. The CDR3 consists of 16 residues. It was with 60 Vbeta and 13 Jbeta primers that the PCR ran. Clones were read by immunoSEQ multiplex PCR, and TCRdb kept only the in-frame ones, dropping some. The sample lists around 76,000 clones, roughly 70% occurring once. The V call is TRBV5-1, the J call TRBJ2-6; 8 bases agree with TRBD1. The source is a woman aged 45-60 years in good health and CMV-seropositive. The specimen was PBMCs. The CDR3 sequence is CASGRTGSAGANVLTF. The CDR3 DNA follows: TGCGCCAGCGGGAGGACAGGGAGTGCCGGGGCCAACGTCCTGACTTTC.